The 31 T cell receptor beta chains below all came from one sample that was sequenced in a study of technical replicates of blood from several donors. The protocol was immunoSEQ multiplex PCR, while the TCRdb copy is restricted to in-frame clones and leaves out a portion. The sample has more than 90,000 clones; approximately 96% are singletons. The sequenced sample was T cells isolated from PBMCs. Receptors were obtained from a human donor in good health.

This clone was seen just once. Other DNA sequences of this sample code for an identical CDR3. This chain uses TRBV29-1 with TRBJ2-7; TRBD2 might be the D (5 bases). Germline assignment: CDR1 SQVTM and CDR2 ANQGSEA. Trimming removed 6 bases from V and 0 bases from J, with 6 bases in between. This CDR3 has 11 residues. CDR3 coding DNA: TGCAGCGTCGGGGACTCCTACGAGCAGTACTTC. This gives the protein CSVGDSYEQYF.

Here the CDR3 reads CASGGIKGWYEQYF. Here the CDR3 DNA reads TGTGCCAGCGGGGGGATAAAGGGGTGGTACGAGCAGTACTTC. J is TRBJ2-7 and V is TRBV2; weak D call: TRBD2 (6 bases). In germline, CDR1 is SNHLY, CDR2 FYNNEI. The CDR3 length is 14 residues. Between the trimmed V and J ends, which lost 8 bases and 4 bases, there was a span of 18 bases.

The rearrangement links TRBV6-5 to TRBJ2-7, with 8 positions matching TRBD1. V lost 7 bases, J lost 3 bases, and 5 bases stayed unmatched. This CDR3 has 13 residues. CDR1 is MNHEY and CDR2 is SVGAGI in the germline V gene. Here the CDR3 reads CASTGQGFYEQYF. The CDR3 DNA is TGTGCCAGCACCGGACAGGGTTTCTACGAGCAGTACTTC.

The V gene is TRBV11-2, the J gene TRBJ2-7; perhaps TRBD1 as D (6 bases). Trimming removed 1 base from V and 3 bases from J, with 10 bases in between. CDR1 and CDR2 (germline): SGHAT, FQNNGV. The CDR3 totals 14 residues. The CDR3 is CASSLGGHLYEQYF. Here the CDR3 DNA reads TGTGCCAGCAGCTTAGGGGGACACCTCTACGAGCAGTACTTC.

The gene calls are TRBV9 and TRBJ1-5; 9 bases are a match to TRBD1. CDR1 is SGDLS, CDR2 YYNGEE, per germline. Germline trimming cut 3 bases from V and 6 bases from J; bases unmatched to any gene: 7. The CDR3 contains 15 residues. This chain's CDR3 is CASSETGGKGQPQHF. The CDR3 coding sequence is TGTGCCAGCAGCGAGACAGGGGGGAAGGGTCAGCCCCAGCATTTT.

This clone came up once. The V gene is TRBV19, the J gene TRBJ1-2; 7 bases fit TRBD1. There are 14 residues in the CDR3. Germline V gene sequence: CDR1 LNHDA, CDR2 SQIVND (reference sequence). J gave up 8 bases and V 5 bases, and 11 bases lay outside the gene matches. This CDR3 reads CASSLATGALGYTF. CDR3 bases: TGTGCCAGTAGTCTAGCCACAGGGGCCCTGGGCTACACCTTC.

J is TRBJ2-3 and V is TRBV27, with 11 bases matching TRBD2. After removal of 6 bases from V and 6 bases from J, the junction contained 8 bases not matched to a gene. Germline loops: CDR1 MNHEY, CDR2 SMNVEV (reference sequence). The CDR3 covers 15 residues. The CDR3 sequence is CASSYLAGGDDTQYF. CDR3 nucleotides: TGTGCCAGCAGCTACCTAGCGGGAGGTGATGATACGCAGTATTTT.

The CDR3 loop reads CASSYSWGVGEKLFF. The CDR3 coding sequence is TGTGCCAGCAGTTACTCTTGGGGGGTAGGCGAAAAACTGTTTTTT. The chain combines TRBV6-5 with TRBJ1-4, with D possibly being TRBD1 (5 bases). The CDR3 has 15 residues. Trimming took 0 bases from V and 8 from J, leaving 13 bases between them. Germline CDR1 reads MNHEY; CDR2 reads SVGAGI.

The chain employs TRBV30 and TRBJ2-2; D is undetermined. The V end lost 5 bases, the J end lost 6 bases, and 16 bases lay between the germline ends. The germline gives CDR1 GTSNPN, CDR2 SVGIG (reference sequence). CDR3 size: 14 residues. The CDR3: CAWVDYHPPGELFF. CDR3 nucleotides: TGTGCCTGGGTAGATTATCATCCCCCCGGGGAGCTGTTTTTT. Looking up the rest from reference TRBV30 and TRBJ2-2 gives the full variable domain: SQTIHQWPATLVQPVGSPLSLECTVEGTSNPNLYWYRQAAGRGLQLLFYSVGIGQISSEVPQNLSASRPQDRQFILSSKKLLLSDSGFYLCAWVDYHPPGELFFGEGSRLTVL.

The V and J genes are TRBV18 and TRBJ2-7; 7 nucleotides line up with TRBD1. Germline assignment: CDR1 KGHSH and CDR2 LQKENI. The CDR3 spans 16 residues. The J segment lost 3 bases and the V segment lost 3 bases, leaving 11 bases of the junction unmatched. Here the CDR3 DNA reads TGTGCCAGCTCACCCTTCGGACAGGAGTTTTTCTACGAGCAGTACTTC. This sequence encodes CASSPFGQEFFYEQYF.

This chain uses TRBV28 with TRBJ2-3, with 14 bases identical to TRBD2. The germline V gene has CDR1 MDHEN and CDR2 SYDVKM. Trimming took 5 bases from V and 1 from J; bases not matched to a gene: 8. The CDR3 totals 18 residues. CDR3 loop: CASSPPGLAGEGTDTQYF. In DNA form, the CDR3 reads TGTGCCAGCAGTCCCCCGGGACTAGCGGGAGAGGGCACAGATACGCAGTATTTT.

V and J are TRBV5-6 and TRBJ2-2, with D maybe TRBD1 (6 bases). V lost 7 bases to trimming and J lost 5 bases, with 12 bases between them. In germline, CDR1 is SGHDT, CDR2 YYEEEE. This CDR3 is built from 13 residues. The CDR3 is CASEQGWTGELFF. The CDR3 DNA is TGTGCCAGCGAACAGGGTTGGACCGGGGAGCTGTTTTTT.

This chain links TRBV7-2 with TRBJ2-7; D gene unclear. Germline-derived CDR1 and CDR2 are SGHTA and FQGNSA. This CDR3 region has 11 residues. Trimming took off 5 bases at V and 2 bases at J, with 4 bases between the two ends. The CDR3 DNA reads TGTGCCAGCAGCCCGGCCTACGAGCAGTACTTC. Its protein is CASSPAYEQYF.

V is TRBV6-5 and J is TRBJ2-7; TRBD1 matches 7 bases. J lost 6 bases, V lost 6 bases, and 5 bases had no gene match. Per the germline V gene, CDR1 is MNHEY and CDR2 is SVGAGI. The CDR3 contains 12 residues. The CDR3 bases are TGTGCCAGCAGCCTGACAGGGTCCGAGCAGTACTTC. It yields the protein CASSLTGSEQYF.

The chain joins TRBV7-6 to TRBJ2-7; perhaps TRBD2 as D (5 bases). Germline CDR1 reads SGHVS; CDR2 reads FNYEAQ. The CDR3 loop spans 16 amino acids. V lost 2 bases and J lost 7, with 21 bases in between. The CDR3, as DNA: TGTGCCAGCAGCTTACGCGGACTCCCGAACTCGAGGGAGCAGTACTTC. Its translation is CASSLRGLPNSREQYF.

V is TRBV7-2 and J is TRBJ1-2; no clear D. Germline loops: CDR1 SGHTA, CDR2 FQGNSA. The CDR3 spans 15 residues. With 2 bases removed from V and 0 bases from J, the gap between germline ends came to 10 bases. The CDR3: CASSLTATPNYGYTF. The CDR3 coding sequence is TGTGCCAGCAGCTTAACAGCCACACCTAACTATGGCTACACCTTC.

The chain joins TRBV2 to TRBJ2-5; 10 positions agree with TRBD1. The CDR3 has 19 amino acids. V shed 3 bases and J 2 bases; nucleotides not matched to a gene: 15. Germline loops: CDR1 SNHLY, CDR2 FYNNEI. The chain's CDR3 is CASSDLDRGKIALQETQYF. The CDR3 DNA reads TGTGCCAGCAGTGACCTGGACAGGGGGAAGATCGCGCTACAAGAGACCCAGTACTTC.

The V gene is TRBV4-1, the J gene TRBJ2-1, with D hard to call. The CDR3 extends over 16 amino acids. The V end was cut by 4 bases, the J end by 5 bases, with 18 bases between. CDR1 and CDR2 (germline): MGHRA, YSYEKL. The CDR3 loop reads CASSPRVDNWDNEQFF. The CDR3 DNA reads as TGCGCCAGCAGCCCCCGGGTGGATAACTGGGACAATGAGCAGTTCTTC.

The V call is TRBV30, the J call TRBJ1-6; 9 bases match TRBD1. From germline, CDR1 is GTSNPN and CDR2 SVGIG (reference sequence). The V segment lost 1 base and the J segment 7 bases; nucleotides outside the gene matches: 5. CDR3 length: 15 residues. CDR3 bases: TGTGCCTGGAGTGAATGGACAGGGGAAAATTCACCCCTCCACTTT. This codes for CAWSEWTGENSPLHF.

The CDR3 DNA follows: TGTGCCAGCAGTTTTGACAGGGGAGGCACTGAAGCTTTCTTT. It encodes CASSFDRGGTEAFF. The J gene is TRBJ1-1, the V gene TRBV7-8; 8 nucleotides align to TRBD1. Germline V gene data show CDR1 as SGHVS and CDR2 as FQNEAQ. The junction had 7 bases not matched to a gene; V was cut back by 6 bases and J by 4 bases. The length of the CDR3 is 14 residues. Based on the CDR3 plus reference TRBV7-8 and TRBJ1-1, the full variable domain is GAGVSQSPRYKVAKRGQDVALRCDPISGHVSLFWYQQALGQGPEFLTYFQNEAQLDKSGLPSDRFFAERPEGSVSTLKIQRTQQEDSAVYLCASSFDRGGTEAFFGQGTRLTVV.

The V call is TRBV5-1, the J call TRBJ2-4; tentative D call: TRBD2 (6 bases). Germline V lookup: CDR1 SGHRS, CDR2 YFSETQ. CDR3 length: 13 residues. V dropped 7 bases and J dropped 8 bases, with 16 bases sitting between them. CDR3 DNA: TGCGCCAGCCCCAGGGACTTTTTTGACATTCAGTACTTC. Translated: CASPRDFFDIQYF.

The chain is built from TRBV15 and TRBJ1-5; no definite D call. Trimming stripped 0 bases from V and 4 bases from J, with 10 bases between. The germline V gene has CDR1 LNHNV and CDR2 YYDKDF (reference sequence). There are 15 residues in the CDR3. The CDR3 sequence: CATSRDSTANQPQHF. CDR3 nucleotides: TGTGCCACCAGCAGAGATTCCACTGCGAATCAGCCCCAGCATTTT.

The CDR3 coding sequence is TGCGCCAGCAGCGCGTACAATGAGCAGTTCTTC. Its translation: CASSAYNEQFF. The chain couples TRBV5-1 to TRBJ2-1; D unclear. The CDR3 is made up of 11 amino acids. Germline values: CDR1 SGHRS, CDR2 YFSETQ. With 4 bases removed from V and 4 bases from J, the gap between germline ends came to 3 bases.

The chain employs TRBV6-1 and TRBJ1-1; no clear D gene. Trimming took off 3 bases at V and 0 bases at J, with 14 bases between the two ends. The germline V gene has CDR1 MNHNS and CDR2 SASEGT. The CDR3 has 16 amino acids. For the CDR3, the DNA is TGTGCCAGCAGTGAGGAGTTCTCTTATTTGAACACTGAAGCTTTCTTT. This gives the protein CASSEEFSYLNTEAFF.

The chain has TRBV28 and TRBJ1-2, with 7 bases fitting TRBD1. Germline lookup yields CDR1 MDHEN and CDR2 SYDVKM. The CDR3 consists of 15 residues. V was pared by 7 bases and J by 1 base, with 9 bases of the junction left unmatched. The CDR3 loop reads CASIPGQRNNYGYTF. The CDR3 coding sequence is TGTGCCAGCATTCCGGGACAGAGAAATAACTATGGCTACACCTTC.

The chain has TRBV5-4 and TRBJ2-1, with 12 bases identical to TRBD2. This CDR3 has 16 residues. V lost 4 bases and J lost 10; bases outside the gene matches: 12. CDR1 and CDR2 (germline): SGHNT, YYREEE (reference sequence). The CDR3 DNA sequence: TGTGCCAGCAGCCCCTCGTGGGCTAGCGGGAGGGCAGAGCAGTTCTTC. This gives the protein CASSPSWASGRAEQFF. Filled out from reference TRBV5-4 and TRBJ2-1, the complete variable domain reads ETGVTQSPTHLIKTRGQQVTLRCSSQSGHNTVSWYQQALGQGPQFIFQYYREEENGRGNFPPRFSGLQFPNYSSELNVNALELDDSALYLCASSPSWASGRAEQFFGPGTRLTVL.

V usage is TRBV2 and J usage is TRBJ2-1; 7 bases fit TRBD1. With V trimmed by 9 bases and J by 8 bases, 19 bases remained unmatched. Germline values: CDR1 SNHLY, CDR2 FYNNEI. The CDR3 runs 16 residues. The CDR3 DNA reads TGTGCCAGTACTTCCCGGGCGACAGGGTTTTTCGATGAGCAGTTCTTC. Protein product: CASTSRATGFFDEQFF. The whole variable domain, remainder taken from reference TRBV2 and TRBJ2-1, is EPEVTQTPSHQVTQMGQEVILRCVPISNHLYFYWYRQILGQKVEFLVSFYNNEISEKSEIFDDQFSVERPDGSNFTLKIRSTKLEDSAMYFCASTSRATGFFDEQFFGPGTRLTVL.

The chain couples TRBV7-9 to TRBJ2-3; tentatively, D is TRBD1 (5 bases). The CDR3 covers 16 residues. Germline V gene sequence: CDR1 SEHNR, CDR2 FQNEAQ (reference sequence). Trimming took off 2 bases at V and 1 base at J, with 13 bases between the two ends. CDR3 in DNA: TGTGCCAGCAGCTTATCCAAGGGGATCGGCACAGATACGCAGTATTTT. Its translation is CASSLSKGIGTDTQYF.

J is TRBJ2-1 and V is TRBV28; D gene ambiguous. V lost 3 bases and J lost 3, with 12 bases in between. The CDR3 consists of 15 residues. From germline, CDR1 is MDHEN and CDR2 SYDVKM. CDR3 loop: CASSLVLSGYNEQFF. The CDR3 bases are TGTGCCAGCAGTTTGGTGTTATCGGGCTACAATGAGCAGTTCTTC.

The V call is TRBV6-5, the J call TRBJ2-3; 7 positions agree with TRBD2. Germline V gives CDR1 MNHEY, CDR2 SVGAGI. V trimming: 6 bases; J trimming: 2 bases; junction bases outside the gene matches: 5. The CDR3 loop spans 14 amino acids. CDR3 amino acids: CASSLLAATDTQYF. Here the CDR3 DNA reads TGTGCCAGCAGCCTCCTAGCGGCCACAGATACGCAGTATTTT.

The chain couples TRBV5-6 to TRBJ1-1, with 9 bases matching TRBD1. Germline assignment: CDR1 SGHDT and CDR2 YYEEEE. V was pared by 4 bases and J by 10 bases, with 5 bases of the junction left unmatched. This CDR3 contains 12 residues. CDR3 nucleotides: TGTGCCAGCAGCGTGACAGGGGGTGTAGCTTTCTTT. The encoded protein is CASSVTGGVAFF.